Each of the 4 T cell receptor beta chains below was sequenced from the same sample in a study of cytomegalovirus exposure and HLA in healthy donors. The PCR had 60 Vbeta and 13 Jbeta primers. Sequenced by immunoSEQ multiplex PCR; TCRdb stores in-frame clones only, minus some. Recorded for this sample: over 65,000 clones. Sequencing used PBMCs. The receptors here all came from a woman aged 25 to 39 in good health and CMV-seronegative.

The V and J genes are TRBV5-8 and TRBJ2-1, with TRBD2 identical over 13 bases. V trimming: 0 bases; J trimming: 3 bases; junction bases outside the gene matches: 3. The CDR3 has 17 amino acids. Germline CDR1 reads SGHTS; CDR2 reads YDEGEE. The CDR3 DNA reads as TGTGCCAGCAGCTTGGCCCGACTAGCGGGGGGCTACAATGAGCAGTTCTTC. This translates into CASSLARLAGGYNEQFF.

Note on this clone: The same CDR3 also results from other DNA sequences found in this sample. V usage is TRBV6-6 and J usage is TRBJ2-2; 10 nucleotides agree with TRBD1. From germline, CDR1 is MNHNY and CDR2 SVGAGI (reference sequence). The CDR3 totals 16 residues. With V trimmed by 5 bases and J by 4 bases, 7 bases remained unmatched. The CDR3 protein is CASSISGTGVTGELFF. DNA of the CDR3: TGTGCCAGCAGTATCTCCGGGACAGGGGTCACCGGGGAGCTGTTTTTT.

The genes are TRBV30 and TRBJ1-2; 10 bases match TRBD1. V dropped 8 bases and J dropped 3; count of bases not matched to a gene: 12. This CDR3 is 15 amino acids long. Germline loops: CDR1 GTSNPN, CDR2 SVGIG (reference sequence). Here the CDR3 reads CAQSAGTGVDYGYTF. CDR3 DNA sequence: TGTGCCCAAAGCGCCGGGACAGGGGTAGACTATGGCTACACCTTC.

The chain uses TRBV28 and TRBJ2-7; 9 positions match TRBD2. Germline CDR1 and CDR2: MDHEN and SYDVKM. V shed 5 bases, J shed 3 bases, and the junction held 8 bases outside the gene matches. CDR3 size: 15 residues. Here the CDR3 reads CASSTPSGTFYEQYF. In nucleotides, the CDR3 is TGTGCCAGCAGTACCCCTAGCGGGACCTTCTACGAGCAGTACTTC. Using reference TRBV28 and TRBJ2-7 for the parts outside the CDR3, the full variable domain is DVKVTQSSRYLVKRTGEKVFLECVQDMDHENMFWYRQDPGLGLRLIYFSYDVKMKEKGDIPEGYSVSREKKERFSLILESASTNQTSMYLCASSTPSGTFYEQYFGPGTRLTVT.